Listed here are 30 T cell receptor beta chains from one sample, sequenced in a study of blood T cell repertoires in COVID-19. Libraries were prepared by immunoSEQ multiplex PCR; TCRdb keeps only in-frame clonotypes and omits some of them. The sample has about 140,000 clones, roughly 85% seen once. Material: peripheral blood. These receptor sequences come from a man in his sixties with acute or convalescent COVID-19.

The J gene is TRBJ2-1, the V gene TRBV4-1; TRBD2 agrees at 15 bases. The CDR3 sequence is 19 residues long. Trimming at V came to 0 bases and at J to 3 bases, leaving 6 bases not matched to a gene. The germline gives CDR1 MGHRA, CDR2 YSYEKL. The CDR3 is CASSQDFRGLAGGYNEQFF. DNA of the CDR3: TGCGCCAGCAGCCAAGATTTCCGGGGACTAGCGGGAGGCTACAATGAGCAGTTCTTC.

V gene TRBV15 combines with J gene TRBJ1-1, with D unresolved. CDR3 length equals 15 residues. Germline assignment: CDR1 LNHNV and CDR2 YYDKDF (reference sequence). Trimming left V 0 bases short and J 5 bases short, with 13 bases between. CDR3 region: CATSREILLKTEAFF. The CDR3, as DNA: TGTGCCACCAGCAGAGAGATACTACTCAAAACTGAAGCTTTCTTT.

This clone was seen a single time. J is TRBJ1-2 and V is TRBV5-1; weak D call: TRBD1 (6 bases). Germline CDR1 reads SGHRS; CDR2 reads YFSETQ. V was pared by 2 bases and J by 4 bases, with 12 bases between. The length of the CDR3 is 14 residues. The CDR3 nucleotides read TGCGCCAGCAGCTTCACAGGGATGGCCTATGGCTACACCTTC. Translated, it gives CASSFTGMAYGYTF. The full variable domain, rest sourced from reference TRBV5-1 and TRBJ1-2, is KAGVTQTPRYLIKTRGQQVTLSCSPISGHRSVSWYQQTPGQGLQFLFEYFSETQRNKGNFPGRFSGRQFSNSRSEMNVSTLELGDSALYLCASSFTGMAYGYTFGSGTRLTVV.

The V call is TRBV30, the J call TRBJ2-2, with D perhaps matching TRBD1 (5 bases). The CDR3 sequence is 12 residues long. Germline V gene sequence: CDR1 GTSNPN, CDR2 SVGIG (reference sequence). The ends were cut back, 2 bases at V and 5 bases at J, with 6 bases in the middle. The CDR3 sequence: CAWSPGTGELFF. The CDR3 bases are TGTGCCTGGAGTCCAGGGACCGGGGAGCTGTTTTTT.

The chain is built from TRBV10-3 and TRBJ1-5, with D hard to call. Per the germline V gene, CDR1 is ENHRY and CDR2 is SYGVKD. This CDR3 is built from 18 residues. V was trimmed by 1 base and J by 0 bases, leaving 16 bases between them. The CDR3 DNA sequence: TGTGCCATCAGTGAGTTGAGGGTTGGAGCCTATAGCAATCAGCCCCAGCATTTT. Protein product: CAISELRVGAYSNQPQHF.

The gene calls are TRBV6-5 and TRBJ1-1; D gene unclear. The V end was cut by 0 bases, the J end by 0 bases, with 11 bases between. The CDR3 totals 16 residues. The germline V gene has CDR1 MNHEY and CDR2 SVGAGI. CDR3 amino acids: CASSYSIWALNTEAFF. CDR3 DNA: TGTGCCAGCAGTTACTCGATTTGGGCCCTGAACACTGAAGCTTTCTTT.

This chain connects TRBV28 to TRBJ2-5, with TRBD1 matching over 7 bases. Germline V CDR1 and CDR2: MDHEN, SYDVKM. The CDR3 is 14 amino acids. V was pared by 5 bases and J by 5 bases, with 8 bases of the junction left unmatched. The CDR3, as DNA: TGTGCCAGCAGTCCCAAGACAGGGCGGGAGACCCAGTACTTC. Translation: CASSPKTGRETQYF. Filled out from reference TRBV28 and TRBJ2-5, the complete variable domain reads DVKVTQSSRYLVKRTGEKVFLECVQDMDHENMFWYRQDPGLGLRLIYFSYDVKMKEKGDIPEGYSVSREKKERFSLILESASTNQTSMYLCASSPKTGRETQYFGPGTRLLVL.

The gene calls are TRBV6-5 and TRBJ1-4; the match to TRBD1 covers 8 bases. V lost 6 bases to trimming and J lost 8 bases; unmatched junction nucleotides: 11. Germline loops: CDR1 MNHEY, CDR2 SVGAGI. The CDR3 has 15 amino acids. CDR3: CASSARTGLDEKLFF. In nucleotides, the CDR3 is TGTGCCAGCAGCGCCCGGACAGGGTTGGACGAAAAACTGTTTTTT.

V and J are TRBV2 and TRBJ2-1; 15 positions agree with TRBD2. V shed 6 bases and J 12 bases; nucleotides not matched to a gene: 9. CDR1 and CDR2 from the germline V gene are SNHLY and FYNNEI. The CDR3 has 15 residues. CDR3 bases: TGTGCCAGCAGCGGACCGGGACTAGCGGGAGGTGGGCAGTTCTTC. Translating gives CASSGPGLAGGGQFF. Supplemented by reference TRBV2 and TRBJ2-1, the full variable domain reads EPEVTQTPSHQVTQMGQEVILRCVPISNHLYFYWYRQILGQKVEFLVSFYNNEISEKSEIFDDQFSVERPDGSNFTLKIRSTKLEDSAMYFCASSGPGLAGGGQFFGPGTRLTVL.

This rearrangement joins TRBV27 to TRBJ2-1; 7 bases are shared with TRBD1. The V gene's germline CDR1 is MNHEY and CDR2 SMNVEV (reference sequence). V trimming: 8 bases; J trimming: 4 bases; junction bases outside the gene matches: 14. The CDR3 spans 16 residues. CDR3 in DNA: TGTGCCAGCCTCTACCTCTACAGGGGCCCTTACAATGAGCAGTTCTTC. Its translation is CASLYLYRGPYNEQFF.

The V gene is TRBV5-1, the J gene TRBJ1-1; possibly TRBD1 for D (5 bases). The CDR3 is 13 amino acids. Germline-derived CDR1 and CDR2 are SGHRS and YFSETQ. Trimming left V 4 bases short and J 5 bases short, with 12 bases between. The CDR3 nucleotides read TGCGCCAGCAGCGCACCTCAGGGAACTGAAGCTTTCTTT. This codes for CASSAPQGTEAFF. The full variable domain, its missing parts supplied by reference TRBV5-1 and TRBJ1-1, is KAGVTQTPRYLIKTRGQQVTLSCSPISGHRSVSWYQQTPGQGLQFLFEYFSETQRNKGNFPGRFSGRQFSNSRSEMNVSTLELGDSALYLCASSAPQGTEAFFGQGTRLTVV.

The J gene is TRBJ1-1, the V gene TRBV19; D gene uncertain. Germline loops: CDR1 LNHDA, CDR2 SQIVND (reference sequence). V was pared by 2 bases and J by 6 bases, with 13 bases between. CDR3 length: 14 amino acids. This CDR3 is CASSIPSGDSEAFF. The CDR3 bases are TGTGCCAGTAGTATACCCTCGGGAGATTCTGAAGCTTTCTTT.

The chain combines TRBV9 with TRBJ2-1, with TRBD1 matching 9 bases. The J segment lost 8 bases and the V segment lost 1 base, leaving 7 bases of the junction unmatched. There are 15 residues in the CDR3. The germline V gene has CDR1 SGDLS and CDR2 YYNGEE. CDR3 nucleotides: TGTGCCAGCAGCGTATCCGGGACAGGGCACGATGAGCAGTTCTTC. Translation gives CASSVSGTGHDEQFF.

The chain uses TRBV2 and TRBJ2-1, with TRBD2 matching over 9 bases. Germline assignment: CDR1 SNHLY and CDR2 FYNNEI. Losses at the gene ends were 2 bases for V and 7 bases for J; bases not matched to a gene: 3. CDR3 length: 14 amino acids. The CDR3 is CASSELAGRNEQFF. The CDR3 nucleotides read TGTGCCAGCAGTGAACTAGCGGGGAGAAATGAGCAGTTCTTC.

J is TRBJ1-4 and V is TRBV7-2; 9 positions match TRBD1. Per the germline V gene, CDR1 is SGHTA and CDR2 is FQGNSA. The CDR3 sequence is 16 residues long. After removal of 3 bases from V and 4 bases from J, the junction contained 6 bases not matched to a gene. CDR3 coding DNA: TGTGCCAGCAGCTTGGGGACAGGGTTTGTTAATGAAAAACTGTTTTTT. This translates into CASSLGTGFVNEKLFF.

This clone occurred a few times. The J gene is TRBJ1-4, the V gene TRBV2; D is undetermined. Germline assignment: CDR1 SNHLY and CDR2 FYNNEI. This CDR3 comprises 11 residues. With 4 bases removed from V and 15 bases from J, the gap between germline ends came to 12 bases. For the CDR3, the DNA is TGTGCCAGCAGTGTTTCCGGGCGGGTGTTTTTT. Translating gives CASSVSGRVFF.

The CDR3 coding sequence is TGTGCCAGCAGTGCCGGGACTAGCAATTATCGGAGCTACGAGCAGTACTTC. Translated: CASSAGTSNYRSYEQYF. J is TRBJ2-7 and V is TRBV11-2, with 9 bases aligning to TRBD2. The ends lost 6 bases at V and 3 bases at J; junction bases unmatched: 15. The CDR3 has 17 amino acids. The germline V gene has CDR1 SGHAT and CDR2 FQNNGV.

This sequence joins TRBV30 and TRBJ2-5; 11 bases align to TRBD2. CDR1 GTSNPN and CDR2 SVGIG come from the germline V gene (reference sequence). Germline trimming cut 1 base from V and 2 bases from J; bases unmatched to any gene: 6. The CDR3 covers 16 residues. The chain's CDR3 is CAWSEASGRWQETQYF. The DNA for the CDR3 is TGTGCCTGGAGTGAGGCTAGCGGGAGGTGGCAAGAGACCCAGTACTTC.

This chain connects TRBV5-5 to TRBJ2-6; 12 bases map to TRBD1. The CDR3 sequence is 16 residues long. Unmatched junction bases numbered 4, after V lost 5 bases and J lost 4 bases. Germline CDR1 SGHKS, CDR2 YYEKEE (reference sequence). The CDR3 sequence is CASRGTGGIGANVLTF. CDR3 DNA: TGTGCCAGCAGGGGGACAGGGGGCATCGGGGCCAACGTCCTGACTTTC.

The CDR3 is CATRGRVDEKLFF. The CDR3, as DNA: TGTGCCACACGAGGTCGGGTGGATGAAAAACTGTTTTTT. This chain links TRBV27 with TRBJ1-4; D call uncertain. Deletions cut 10 bases from V and 6 bases from J, with 15 bases between. The germline CDR1 and CDR2 sequences are MNHEY and SMNVEV (reference sequence). This CDR3 is 13 amino acids long.

This clone was detected once. This chain links TRBV28 with TRBJ1-1, with a weak D call TRBD1 (6 bases). The CDR3 has 15 residues. Germline V gives CDR1 MDHEN, CDR2 SYDVKM. Trimming removed 6 bases at V and 3 bases at J, with 17 bases between. CDR3 coding DNA: TGTGCCAGCAGCCCGGCACTCACAGGGCACACTGAAGCTTTCTTT. Encoded protein: CASSPALTGHTEAFF.

J is TRBJ2-1 and V is TRBV12-3 or TRBV12-4; possible D gene TRBD1, 5 bases. The CDR3 consists of 13 residues. The V gene lost 6 bases and the J gene lost 5 bases, with 11 bases spanning the gap. CDR3 region: CASRKTDHNEQFF. The CDR3 coding sequence is TGTGCCAGCAGGAAGACAGATCACAATGAGCAGTTCTTC.

The V call is TRBV7-2, the J call TRBJ2-5; the D gene is possibly TRBD2 (5 bases). Germline V CDR1 and CDR2: SGHTA, FQGNSA. V was trimmed by 5 bases and J by 4 bases, leaving 17 bases between them. The CDR3 sequence is 15 residues long. This CDR3 is CASSPQMGARETQYF. In DNA, the CDR3 is TGTGCCAGCAGCCCCCAAATGGGAGCTCGAGAGACCCAGTACTTC.

This clone came up many times. The rearrangement joins TRBV28 to TRBJ2-7; TRBD2 might be the D (6 bases). Trimming pared 3 bases from V and 2 bases from J, leaving 14 bases between. CDR3 length: 15 amino acids. Germline V gives CDR1 MDHEN, CDR2 SYDVKM. The CDR3 loop reads CASSFWREKPYEQYF. The CDR3 coding sequence is TGTGCCAGCAGTTTTTGGAGGGAGAAACCCTACGAGCAGTACTTC.

V usage is TRBV7-2 and J usage is TRBJ2-1; 7 positions agree with TRBD2. Germline trimming cut 5 bases from V and 5 bases from J; bases unmatched to any gene: 12. The CDR3 has 16 residues. Germline-derived CDR1 and CDR2 are SGHTA and FQGNSA. CDR3 nucleotide sequence: TGTGCCAGCAGCCCGAACCCTAGCGGTGGTAACAATGAGCAGTTCTTC. Protein sequence: CASSPNPSGGNNEQFF.

CDR3 residues: CASSLEFRELAGDDEQFF. Here the CDR3 DNA reads TGCGCCAGCAGCTTGGAATTTCGCGAACTAGCGGGAGACGATGAGCAGTTCTTC. The rearrangement links TRBV5-1 to TRBJ2-1; 11 nucleotides line up with TRBD2. V was clipped by 0 bases and J by 8 bases; unmatched bases: 13. The germline CDR1 and CDR2 sequences are SGHRS and YFSETQ. There are 18 residues in the CDR3.

V gene TRBV2 combines with J gene TRBJ1-6, with D unclear. This CDR3 spans 14 amino acids. V was trimmed by 6 bases and J by 7 bases, leaving 13 bases between them. Looked up from germline, CDR1 is SNHLY and CDR2 is FYNNEI. In nucleotides, the CDR3 is TGTGCCAGCAGAGCCGTCGCGGGAAATTCACCCCTCCACTTT. Its translation is CASRAVAGNSPLHF.

This chain uses TRBV7-6 with TRBJ2-1, with 11 bases fitting TRBD1. The junction had 6 bases not matched to a gene; V was cut back by 3 bases and J by 8 bases. The germline V gene encodes CDR1 SGHVS and CDR2 FNYEAQ. CDR3 length equals 15 residues. CDR3 loop: CASSLDRGPGYEQFF. The CDR3 DNA follows: TGTGCCAGCAGCTTGGACAGGGGGCCCGGTTATGAGCAGTTCTTC.

The genes are TRBV28 and TRBJ2-1, with D unclear. CDR1 is MDHEN, CDR2 SYDVKM, per germline. V was trimmed by 7 bases and J by 4 bases, leaving 11 bases between them. This CDR3 contains 13 residues. CDR3 nucleotide sequence: TGTGCCAGCATCCGAGCACCTTACAATGAGCAGTTCTTC. It specifies CASIRAPYNEQFF.

This sequence joins TRBV25-1 and TRBJ2-7, with 9 bases that match TRBD1. V lost 8 bases to trimming and J lost 1 base; unmatched junction nucleotides: 6. The CDR3 totals 14 residues. Germline CDR1 is MGHDK and CDR2 is SYGVNS. The CDR3 coding sequence is TGTGCCAGCCCAGGGACAGGGTTTTCCTACGAGCAGTACTTC. Its translation: CASPGTGFSYEQYF.